This is a list of T cell receptor beta chains from one sample in a study of shared clonotypes between healthy human individuals. TCRdb keeps only in-frame clones here, not all; method: immunoSEQ multiplex PCR. The sample gives under 1,900,000 clones, approximately 98.5% of which show up once; approximately 0.4% is in the top ten. What was sequenced was naive CD4+ T cells sorted from blood. These receptors were obtained from a man younger than 45 in good health. Each CDR3 is given with its conserved first and last residue. The D gene is left open where the match is weak. For some rows the clone size is stated as once, few or many, or as a class when expanded; others skip it.

v_gene: TRBV5-1
abundance: NA
j_gene: TRBJ1-4
d_gene: TRBD1
CDR3aa: CASSFGTGAPTNEKLFF
CDR3nt: TGCGCCAGCAGCTTCGGGACAGGGGCTCCAACTAATGAAAAACTGTTTTTT

v_gene: TRBV15
abundance: NA
j_gene: TRBJ2-3
d_gene: NA
CDR3aa: CATRHLSSADTQYF
CDR3nt: TGTGCCACCCGACACCTATCTAGCGCAGATACGCAGTATTTT

v_gene: TRBV5-5
abundance: NA
j_gene: TRBJ2-1
d_gene: TRBD1
CDR3aa: CASSSLGTENNEQFF
CDR3nt: TGTGCCAGCAGCTCTCTTGGGACAGAGAACAATGAGCAGTTCTTC

v_gene: TRBV28
abundance: NA
j_gene: TRBJ2-1
d_gene: TRBD2
CDR3aa: CLVGREAYNEQFF
CDR3nt: TGTCTTGTGGGGCGGGAGGCCTACAATGAGCAGTTCTTC

v_gene: TRBV2
abundance: NA
j_gene: TRBJ1-4
d_gene: TRBD1
CDR3aa: CASSTDRRDEKLFF
CDR3nt: TGTGCCAGCAGTACGGACAGGCGGGATGAAAAACTGTTTTTT

v_gene: TRBV6-5
abundance: few
j_gene: TRBJ2-7
d_gene: TRBD2
CDR3aa: CASRGLAGTYEQYF
CDR3nt: TGTGCCAGCAGGGGACTAGCGGGAACCTACGAGCAGTACTTC

v_gene: TRBV7-3
abundance: NA
j_gene: TRBJ2-1
d_gene: TRBD2
CDR3aa: CASSLGGRALHEQFF
CDR3nt: TGTGCCAGCAGCTTAGGCGGGAGGGCCCTGCATGAGCAGTTCTTC

v_gene: TRBV29-1
abundance: NA
j_gene: TRBJ1-1
d_gene: NA
CDR3aa: CSVITGPGNTEAFF
CDR3nt: TGCAGCGTTATAACAGGGCCGGGGAACACTGAAGCTTTCTTT

v_gene: TRBV10-1
abundance: NA
j_gene: TRBJ2-1
d_gene: TRBD2
CDR3aa: CASSLTSGTYNEQFF
CDR3nt: TGCGCCAGCAGTTTGACTAGCGGGACCTACAATGAGCAGTTCTTC

v_gene: TRBV9
abundance: NA
j_gene: TRBJ2-2
d_gene: NA
CDR3aa: CASSVQGTNTGELFF
CDR3nt: TGTGCCAGCAGCGTACAGGGGACGAACACCGGGGAGCTGTTTTTT

v_gene: TRBV15
abundance: NA
j_gene: TRBJ1-1
d_gene: NA
CDR3aa: CATSRDPPGAGTEAFF
CDR3nt: TGTGCCACCAGCAGAGACCCCCCAGGGGCCGGCACTGAAGCTTTCTTT

v_gene: TRBV9
abundance: NA
j_gene: TRBJ2-1
d_gene: NA
CDR3aa: CASSLDWAGSYNEQFF
CDR3nt: TGTGCCAGCAGCCTCGACTGGGCGGGGTCCTACAATGAGCAGTTCTTC

v_gene: TRBV28
abundance: NA
j_gene: TRBJ1-2
d_gene: NA
CDR3aa: CASSFPATGHYGYTF
CDR3nt: TGTGCCAGCAGTTTCCCTGCGACAGGCCACTATGGCTACACCTTC

v_gene: TRBV18
abundance: NA
j_gene: TRBJ2-3
d_gene: NA
CDR3aa: CASSPLVSDTQYF
CDR3nt: TGTGCCAGCTCACCACTGGTTTCAGATACGCAGTATTTT

v_gene: TRBV7-6
abundance: NA
j_gene: TRBJ2-2
d_gene: NA
CDR3aa: CASSLNTGELFF
CDR3nt: TGTGCCAGCAGCCTAAACACCGGGGAGCTGTTTTTT

v_gene: TRBV6-1
abundance: NA
j_gene: TRBJ2-7
d_gene: NA
CDR3aa: CASRTGTGAYEQYF
CDR3nt: TGTGCCAGCAGAACCGGGACCGGAGCCTACGAGCAGTACTTC

v_gene: TRBV6-1
abundance: NA
j_gene: TRBJ1-5
d_gene: NA
CDR3aa: CASSDRGPVGQPQHF
CDR3nt: TGTGCCAGCAGTGACAGGGGCCCGGTTGGACAGCCCCAGCATTTT

v_gene: TRBV7-9
abundance: once
j_gene: TRBJ2-1
d_gene: TRBD1
CDR3aa: CASSARDRGSYNEQFF
CDR3nt: TGTGCCAGCAGCGCCCGGGACAGGGGTTCCTACAATGAGCAGTTCTTC

v_gene: TRBV18
abundance: NA
j_gene: TRBJ2-7
d_gene: NA
CDR3aa: CASSPLAVYEQYF
CDR3nt: TGTGCCAGCTCACCATTGGCAGTTTACGAGCAGTACTTC

v_gene: TRBV5-1
abundance: NA
j_gene: TRBJ1-4
d_gene: TRBD1
CDR3aa: CASSARPGQGVSFAEKLFF
CDR3nt: TGCGCCAGCAGCGCGCGCCCGGGACAGGGGGTATCGTTTGCCGAAAAACTGTTTTTT

v_gene: TRBV5-4
abundance: NA
j_gene: TRBJ2-5
d_gene: TRBD2
CDR3aa: CASSFSGSLQETQYF
CDR3nt: TGTGCCAGCAGCTTTAGCGGGAGTCTCCAAGAGACCCAGTACTTC

v_gene: TRBV6-5
abundance: NA
j_gene: TRBJ2-1
d_gene: TRBD1
CDR3aa: CASSYSRDRVTEQFF
CDR3nt: TGTGCCAGCAGTTACTCGCGGGACAGGGTCACTGAGCAGTTCTTC

v_gene: TRBV9
abundance: NA
j_gene: TRBJ2-1
d_gene: TRBD2
CDR3aa: CASSAETSGRASEQFF
CDR3nt: TGTGCCAGCAGCGCAGAGACTAGCGGGAGGGCCAGTGAGCAGTTCTTC

v_gene: TRBV10-3
abundance: NA
j_gene: TRBJ2-1
d_gene: NA
CDR3aa: CAIRNSRSSYNEQFF
CDR3nt: TGTGCCATCAGGAACTCCCGGAGCTCCTACAATGAGCAGTTCTTC

v_gene: TRBV18
abundance: NA
j_gene: TRBJ1-1
d_gene: NA
CDR3aa: CASSPPSRGTEAFF
CDR3nt: TGTGCCAGCTCACCACCGAGCAGGGGAACTGAAGCTTTCTTT

v_gene: TRBV7-9
abundance: NA
j_gene: TRBJ2-1
d_gene: NA
CDR3aa: CASSLAGGVNEQFF
CDR3nt: TGTGCCAGCAGCTTAGCAGGAGGGGTCAATGAGCAGTTCTTC

v_gene: TRBV15
abundance: NA
j_gene: TRBJ2-5
d_gene: NA
CDR3aa: CATSSRGPASGETQYF
CDR3nt: TGTGCCACCAGCTCCAGAGGCCCCGCTAGTGGAGAGACCCAGTACTTC

v_gene: TRBV5-1
abundance: NA
j_gene: TRBJ1-1
d_gene: NA
CDR3aa: CASSLDRLNTEAFF
CDR3nt: TGCGCCAGCAGCTTAGACAGATTAAACACTGAAGCTTTCTTT

v_gene: TRBV6-5
abundance: NA
j_gene: TRBJ1-1
d_gene: NA
CDR3aa: CASSYAGSNTEAFF
CDR3nt: TGTGCCAGCAGTTACGCCGGATCGAACACTGAAGCTTTCTTT

v_gene: TRBV29-1
abundance: NA
j_gene: TRBJ2-7
d_gene: TRBD1
CDR3aa: CSVVPEDRGYEQYF
CDR3nt: TGCAGCGTTGTTCCCGAGGACAGGGGTTATGAGCAGTACTTC

v_gene: TRBV6-1
abundance: NA
j_gene: TRBJ1-5
d_gene: NA
CDR3aa: CASSPGHSNQPQHF
CDR3nt: TGTGCCAGCAGTCCGGGCCATAGCAATCAGCCCCAGCATTTT

v_gene: TRBV7-8
abundance: once
j_gene: TRBJ2-3
d_gene: NA
CDR3aa: CASSLEGGSTDTQYF
CDR3nt: TGTGCCAGCAGCTTAGAAGGGGGTAGCACAGATACGCAGTATTTT

v_gene: TRBV6-5
abundance: NA
j_gene: TRBJ2-7
d_gene: NA
CDR3aa: CASSSRPYEQYF
CDR3nt: TGTGCCAGCAGTTCCAGACCCTACGAGCAGTACTTC

v_gene: TRBV27
abundance: NA
j_gene: TRBJ2-7
d_gene: NA
CDR3aa: CASKGRGFRQSYEQYF
CDR3nt: TGTGCCAGCAAGGGACGGGGGTTTCGTCAATCCTACGAGCAGTACTTC

v_gene: TRBV14
abundance: NA
j_gene: TRBJ1-2
d_gene: NA
CDR3aa: CASSKGAGYDGYTF
CDR3nt: TGTGCCAGCAGCAAAGGGGCGGGCTACGACGGCTACACCTTC

v_gene: TRBV7-7
abundance: NA
j_gene: TRBJ2-5
d_gene: NA
CDR3aa: CASSPHADPVVTQYF
CDR3nt: TGTGCCAGCAGCCCCCACGCGGACCCGGTAGTGACCCAGTACTTC

v_gene: TRBV9
abundance: NA
j_gene: TRBJ1-5
d_gene: NA
CDR3aa: CASSVAPANQPQHF
CDR3nt: TGTGCCAGCAGCGTAGCCCCAGCAAATCAGCCCCAGCATTTT

v_gene: TRBV18
abundance: NA
j_gene: TRBJ2-4
d_gene: NA
CDR3aa: CASSPSGRWDIQYF
CDR3nt: TGTGCCAGCTCGCCATCAGGGAGGTGGGACATTCAGTACTTC

v_gene: TRBV30
abundance: NA
j_gene: TRBJ1-4
d_gene: NA
CDR3aa: CAWSADSLNEKLFF
CDR3nt: TGTGCCTGGAGTGCTGACAGCCTTAATGAAAAACTGTTTTTT

v_gene: TRBV7-9
abundance: NA
j_gene: TRBJ1-2
d_gene: NA
CDR3aa: CASSLAVEAGYTF
CDR3nt: TGTGCCAGCAGCTTAGCGGTAGAGGCGGGCTACACCTTC

v_gene: TRBV5-1
abundance: NA
j_gene: TRBJ2-7
d_gene: NA
CDR3aa: CASSLAGRTYEQYF
CDR3nt: TGCGCCAGCAGCTTGGCGGGCAGGACCTACGAGCAGTACTTC

v_gene: TRBV5-5
abundance: NA
j_gene: TRBJ2-1
d_gene: NA
CDR3aa: CASSLGTYNEQFF
CDR3nt: TGTGCCAGCAGCTTGGGGACCTACAATGAGCAGTTCTTC

v_gene: TRBV5-4
abundance: NA
j_gene: TRBJ1-2
d_gene: NA
CDR3aa: CASRFRAEGNYGYTF
CDR3nt: TGTGCCAGCAGATTTAGGGCCGAGGGGAACTATGGCTACACCTTC

v_gene: TRBV5-1
abundance: NA
j_gene: TRBJ2-1
d_gene: NA
CDR3aa: CASSLGTNEQFF
CDR3nt: TGCGCCAGCAGCTTGGGTACGAATGAGCAGTTCTTC

v_gene: TRBV10-1
abundance: NA
j_gene: TRBJ2-7
d_gene: TRBD1
CDR3aa: CASSIRTGDTYEQYF
CDR3nt: TGCGCCAGCAGTATCCGGACAGGCGATACCTACGAGCAGTACTTC

v_gene: TRBV18
abundance: NA
j_gene: TRBJ2-5
d_gene: NA
CDR3aa: CASSPRDKISQETQYF
CDR3nt: TGTGCCAGCTCGCCCCGGGACAAAATATCCCAAGAGACCCAGTACTTC

v_gene: TRBV5-1
abundance: NA
j_gene: TRBJ2-7
d_gene: NA
CDR3aa: CASSLDSPGEQYF
CDR3nt: TGCGCCAGCAGCTTGGACTCCCCGGGGGAGCAGTACTTC